The source of this T cell receptor beta chain is a study of cytomegalovirus exposure and HLA in healthy donors. Broader study findings: Follow-up analysis seemed to connect common viral pathogens with several of the most significant clusters identified.

A single count supports this clone. What it recognizes is unknown. PCR amplification relied on 60 Vbeta primers (plus 13 Jbeta primers). TCRdb keeps only in-frame clones here, not all; method: immunoSEQ multiplex PCR. Of approximately 150,000 clones listed, around 84% were seen once; the top ten hold 2% to 2.5%. Trimming removed 5 bases from V and 0 bases from J, with 10 bases in between. The CDR3 spans 14 residues. Germline V gene lookup returns CDR1 LNHDA and CDR2 SQIVND (reference sequence). Donors counted as nominally healthy when sampled, yet unrecorded immune exposures were likely. This rearrangement joins TRBV19 to TRBJ1-1; no reliable D call. The clonotype originates from a boy younger than 10 in good health and CMV-seronegative. Sequencing input: PBMCs. The CDR3 reads CASSRGLMNTEAFF. For the CDR3, the DNA is TGTGCCAGTAGTCGAGGACTGATGAACACTGAAGCTTTCTTT.